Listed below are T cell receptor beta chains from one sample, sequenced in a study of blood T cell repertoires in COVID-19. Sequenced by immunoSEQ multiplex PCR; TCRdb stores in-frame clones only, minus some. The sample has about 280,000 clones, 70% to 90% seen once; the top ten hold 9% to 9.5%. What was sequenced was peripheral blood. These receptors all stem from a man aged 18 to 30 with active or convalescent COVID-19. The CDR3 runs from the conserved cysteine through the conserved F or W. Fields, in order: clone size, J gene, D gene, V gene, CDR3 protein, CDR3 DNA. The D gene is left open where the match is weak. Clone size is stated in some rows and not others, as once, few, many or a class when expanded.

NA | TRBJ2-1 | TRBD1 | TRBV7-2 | CASSSRTGYNEQFF | TGTGCCAGCAGCAGCCGGACAGGGTACAATGAGCAGTTCTTC
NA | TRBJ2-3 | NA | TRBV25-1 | CASSDPGDSTDTQYF | TGTGCCAGCAGTGATCCAGGGGACAGCACAGATACGCAGTATTTT
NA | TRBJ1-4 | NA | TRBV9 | CASSPQGANEKLFF | TGTGCCAGCAGCCCTCAAGGGGCTAATGAAAAACTGTTTTTT
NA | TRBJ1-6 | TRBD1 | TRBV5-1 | CASSPGQGLSSYNSPLHF | TGCGCCAGCAGCCCTGGACAGGGCCTGAGCTCCTATAATTCACCCCTCCACTTT
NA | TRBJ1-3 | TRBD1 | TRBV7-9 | CASSLPSGTGGNTIYF | TGTGCCAGCAGCTTACCCTCCGGGACAGGAGGAAACACCATATATTTT
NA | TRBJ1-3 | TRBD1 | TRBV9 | CASSPRQGAGDTIYF | TGTGCCAGCAGTCCGCGACAGGGGGCGGGGGACACCATATATTTT
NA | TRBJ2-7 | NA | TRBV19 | CASSIVGQGEQYF | TGTGCCAGTAGTATCGTCGGCCAGGGGGAGCAGTACTTC
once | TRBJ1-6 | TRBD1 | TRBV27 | CASSRGQGYSPLHF | TGTGCCAGCAGCCGGGGACAGGGCTATTCACCCCTCCACTTT
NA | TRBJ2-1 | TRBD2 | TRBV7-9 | CASSPRTSGGALYNEQFF | TGTGCCAGCAGCCCCCGGACTAGCGGGGGGGCCTTATACAATGAGCAGTTCTTC
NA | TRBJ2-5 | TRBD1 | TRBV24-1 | CATSDSGLQGETQYF | TGTGCCACCAGTGATTCCGGATTACAGGGGGAGACCCAGTACTTC
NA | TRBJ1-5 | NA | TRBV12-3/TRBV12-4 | CASRRDNPDPQHF | TGTGCCAGCAGGCGCGACAATCCTGATCCCCAGCATTTT
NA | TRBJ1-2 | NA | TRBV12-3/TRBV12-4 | CASSPDSNYGYTF | TGTGCCAGCAGCCCGGACAGTAACTATGGCTACACCTTC
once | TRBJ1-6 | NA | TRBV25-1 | CASRETGRSYNSPLHF | TGTGCCAGCAGGGAGACAGGTCGCTCCTATAATTCACCCCTCCACTTT
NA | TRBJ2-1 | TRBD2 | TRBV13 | CASSLGLAGGSEQFF | TGTGCCAGCAGCTTAGGACTAGCGGGGGGGAGTGAGCAGTTCTTC
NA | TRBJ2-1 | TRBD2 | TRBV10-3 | CAIGTSRNNNEQFF | TGTGCCATCGGGACTAGCCGGAACAACAATGAGCAGTTCTTC
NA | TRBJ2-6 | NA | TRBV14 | CASRGSGANVLTF | TGTGCCAGTAGGGGCTCTGGGGCCAACGTCCTGACTTTC
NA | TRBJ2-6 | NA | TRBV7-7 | CASSLGPSGANVLTF | TGTGCCAGCAGCTTGGGGCCCAGCGGGGCCAACGTCCTGACTTTC
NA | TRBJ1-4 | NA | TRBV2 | CASSEPAGLGEKLFF | TGTGCCAGCAGTGAACCGGCAGGGCTGGGTGAAAAACTGTTTTTT
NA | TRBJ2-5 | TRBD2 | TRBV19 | CASSSGGGEQTQYF | TGTGCCAGTAGTAGCGGGGGTGGGGAACAGACCCAGTACTTC
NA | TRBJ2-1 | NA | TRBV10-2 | CASSEVRQVDNEQFF | TGCGCCAGCAGTGAGGTGAGACAGGTGGACAATGAGCAGTTCTTC
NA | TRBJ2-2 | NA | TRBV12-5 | CASGLTGTGELFF | TGTGCTAGTGGTTTGACCGGCACCGGGGAGCTGTTTTTT
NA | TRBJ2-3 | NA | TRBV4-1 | CASSQDPVASTDTQYF | TGCGCCAGCAGCCAAGATCCCGTGGCTAGCACAGATACGCAGTATTTT
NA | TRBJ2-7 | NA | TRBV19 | CASSMLSGQNEQYF | TGTGCCAGTAGTATGCTATCGGGTCAGAACGAGCAGTACTTC
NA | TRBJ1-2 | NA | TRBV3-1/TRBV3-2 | CASSLNRGYTF | TGTGCCAGCAGCCTAAATCGTGGCTACACCTTC
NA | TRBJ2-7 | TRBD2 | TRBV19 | CASSQHTRLAGDIYEQYF | TGTGCCAGTAGTCAACACACCCGACTAGCGGGGGACATCTACGAGCAGTACTTC
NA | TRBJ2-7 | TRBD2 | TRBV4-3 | CASKASGGPRYF | TGCGCCAGCAAGGCTAGCGGGGGGCCGCGGTACTTC
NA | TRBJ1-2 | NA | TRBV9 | CASSVTAGLGYGYTF | TGTGCCAGCAGCGTAACGGCAGGACTGGGGTATGGCTACACCTTC
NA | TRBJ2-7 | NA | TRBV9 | CASSLQASSYEQYF | TGTGCCAGCAGTCTGCAGGCAAGCTCCTACGAGCAGTACTTC
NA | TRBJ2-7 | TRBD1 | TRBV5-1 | CASSLDRGTPYEQYF | TGCGCCAGCAGCTTGGACAGGGGGACTCCCTACGAGCAGTACTTC
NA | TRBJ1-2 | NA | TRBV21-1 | CASSKGAHLGGTATRSGYGYTF | TGTGCCAGCAGCAAAGGGGCCCACCTGGGAGGTACAGCAACTCGTTCCGGCTATGGCTACACCTTC
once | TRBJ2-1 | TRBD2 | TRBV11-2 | CASSLDDLWTSGGSYNEQFF | TGTGCCAGCAGCTTAGACGACCTTTGGACTAGCGGGGGCTCCTACAATGAGCAGTTCTTC
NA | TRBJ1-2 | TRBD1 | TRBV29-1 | CSVGGQGDFNGYTF | TGCAGCGTTGGGGGACAGGGAGATTTTAATGGCTACACCTTC
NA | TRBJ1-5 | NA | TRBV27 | CASSLDAGGSQPQHF | TGTGCCAGCAGTTTAGATGCGGGGGGGAGTCAGCCCCAGCATTTT
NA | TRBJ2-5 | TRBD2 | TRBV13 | CASSKGLAGGETQYF | TGTGCCAGCAGCAAGGGACTAGCGGGGGGTGAGACCCAGTACTTC
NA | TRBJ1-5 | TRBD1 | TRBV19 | CASSMGTGKVKTQHF | TGTGCCAGTAGTATGGGGACAGGGAAGGTAAAGACCCAGCATTTT
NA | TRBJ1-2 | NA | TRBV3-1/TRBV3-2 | CASSKRDLAGYGYTF | TGTGCCAGCAGCAAACGGGACTTAGCGGGGTATGGCTACACCTTC
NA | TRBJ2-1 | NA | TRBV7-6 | CASSKTDYNEQFF | TGTGCCAGCAGCAAAACAGACTACAATGAGCAGTTCTTC
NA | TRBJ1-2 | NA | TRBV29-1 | CSVELGVSNYGYTF | TGCAGCGTTGAATTGGGAGTATCTAACTATGGCTACACCTTC
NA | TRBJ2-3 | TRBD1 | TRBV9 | CASSDAGGSDTQYF | TGTGCCAGCAGCGATGCAGGGGGATCGGATACGCAGTATTTT
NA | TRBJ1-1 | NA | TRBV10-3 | CAISELGAEAFF | TGTGCCATCAGTGAGTTGGGGGCCGAAGCTTTCTTT
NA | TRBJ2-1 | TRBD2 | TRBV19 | CASSTLSGGTPFNEQFF | TGTGCCAGTAGTACTCTTAGCGGGGGGACTCCTTTCAATGAGCAGTTCTTC
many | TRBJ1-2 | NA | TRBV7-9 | CASSNRDYGYTF | TGTGCCAGCAGTAACAGGGACTATGGCTACACCTTC
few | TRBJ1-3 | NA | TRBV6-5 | CASSSSHSGNTIYF | TGTGCCAGCAGTTCCAGTCACTCTGGAAACACCATATATTTT
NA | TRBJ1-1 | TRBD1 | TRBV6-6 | CASSPTGEAFF | TGTGCCAGCAGTCCGACAGGGGAAGCTTTCTTT
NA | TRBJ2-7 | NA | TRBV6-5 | CASSYGLSYEQYF | TGTGCCAGCAGTTACGGGCTATCCTACGAGCAGTACTTC